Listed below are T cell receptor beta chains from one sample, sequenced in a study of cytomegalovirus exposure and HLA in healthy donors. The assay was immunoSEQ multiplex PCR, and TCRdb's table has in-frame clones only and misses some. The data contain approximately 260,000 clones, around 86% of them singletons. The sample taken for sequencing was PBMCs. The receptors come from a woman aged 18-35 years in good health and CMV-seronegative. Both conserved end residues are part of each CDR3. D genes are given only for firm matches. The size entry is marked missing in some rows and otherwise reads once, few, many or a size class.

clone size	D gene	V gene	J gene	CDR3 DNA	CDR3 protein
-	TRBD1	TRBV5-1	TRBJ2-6	TGCGCCAGCAGCGTGGGACAGGCTGGGGCCAACGTCCTGACTTTC	CASSVGQAGANVLTF
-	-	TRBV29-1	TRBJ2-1	TGCAGCGTTGTATGGTCGGTCGGGAATGAGCAGTTCTTC	CSVVWSVGNEQFF
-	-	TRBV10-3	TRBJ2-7	TGTGCCATCAGTGAATCCACTTCCTACGAGCAGTACTTC	CAISESTSYEQYF
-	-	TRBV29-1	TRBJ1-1	TGCAGCGTTGAAGAGGCCCTCACTGAAGCTTTCTTT	CSVEEALTEAFF
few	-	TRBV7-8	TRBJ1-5	TGTGCCAGCAGCTTCGAGGACATCAATAGCAATCAGCCCCAGCATTTT	CASSFEDINSNQPQHF
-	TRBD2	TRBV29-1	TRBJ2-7	TGCAGCGTTCCTACTAGCGGGAGCTCCTACGAGCAGTACTTC	CSVPTSGSSYEQYF
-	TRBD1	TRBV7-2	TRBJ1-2	TGTGCCAGCAGCAAAACAGGGGGCCCTTCCTATGGCTACACCTTC	CASSKTGGPSYGYTF
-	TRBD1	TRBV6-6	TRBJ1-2	TGTGCCAGCAGTTACTCGACAGGGGAGGGCTATGGCTACACCTTC	CASSYSTGEGYGYTF
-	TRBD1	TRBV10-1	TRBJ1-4	TGCGCCAGCAGTACTAGGACAGGACTTAATGAAAAACTGTTTTTT	CASSTRTGLNEKLFF
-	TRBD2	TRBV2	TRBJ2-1	TGTGCCAGCATGAGAGGACTAGCCTCCTACAATGAGCAGTTCTTC	CASMRGLASYNEQFF
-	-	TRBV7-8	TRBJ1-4	TGTGCTCGGCAGGCTGCAACTAATGAAAAACTGTTTTTT	CARQAATNEKLFF
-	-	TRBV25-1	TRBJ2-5	TGTGCCAGCAGTGAGCAGGGGTACCAAGGCGGGGAGACCCAGTACTTC	CASSEQGYQGGETQYF
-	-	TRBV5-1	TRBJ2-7	TGCGCCAGCAGCTTACAGGGAACCTCCTACGAGCAGTACTTC	CASSLQGTSYEQYF
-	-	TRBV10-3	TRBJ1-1	TGTGCCATCAGTGAGTCCGGAGACACTGAAGCTTTCTTT	CAISESGDTEAFF
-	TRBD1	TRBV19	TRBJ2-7	TGTGCCAGTAGTCCCCGGGACAGGGCTTATGACGAGCAGTACTTC	CASSPRDRAYDEQYF
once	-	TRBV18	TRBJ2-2	TGTGCCAGCTCACCGGTGACAGACTACACCGGGGAGCTGTTTTTT	CASSPVTDYTGELFF
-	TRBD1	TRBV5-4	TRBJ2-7	TGTGCCAGCAGCTTGGACGAGACAGGGCACTACGAGCAGTACTTC	CASSLDETGHYEQYF
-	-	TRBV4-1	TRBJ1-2	TGCGCCAGCAGCCAAGACGCGACGGACAGCCCCCTTGTCTATGGCTACACCTTC	CASSQDATDSPLVYGYTF
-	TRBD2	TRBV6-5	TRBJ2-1	TGTGCCAGCAGTTACCTCGGGACTAGCGGGAGTGTGCGGTTCTTC	CASSYLGTSGSVRFF
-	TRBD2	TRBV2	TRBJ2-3	TGTGCCAGCAGTCTAGCGGGGGGCTACACAGATACGCAGTATTTT	CASSLAGGYTDTQYF
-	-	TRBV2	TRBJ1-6	TGTGCCGGCAGCTTTTCGAGCTCCTATAATTCACCCCTCCACTTT	CAGSFSSSYNSPLHF
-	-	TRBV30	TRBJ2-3	TGTGCCTGGGAGACAATTGACGACACAGATACGCAGTATTTT	CAWETIDDTDTQYF
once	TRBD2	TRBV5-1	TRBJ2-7	TGCGCCAGCAGCTTGGTAAGATATAGCGGGAGTGGGGGGAACGAGCAGTACTTC	CASSLVRYSGSGGNEQYF
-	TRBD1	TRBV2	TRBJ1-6	TGTGCCAGCAGTCCGACAGGGGCGGATTCACCCCTCCACTTT	CASSPTGADSPLHF
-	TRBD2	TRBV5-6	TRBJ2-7	TGTGCCAGCAGCGCGGGGGGTCAGGGGAGCCACGAGCAGTACTTC	CASSAGGQGSHEQYF
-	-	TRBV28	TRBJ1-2	TGTGCCAGCACCCCTAATGTGGCTGGAGGCTATGGCTACACCTTC	CASTPNVAGGYGYTF
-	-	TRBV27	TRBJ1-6	TGTGCCAGCAGTTTATGGGGCAGGGAGGGCTATAATTCACCCCTCCACTTT	CASSLWGREGYNSPLHF
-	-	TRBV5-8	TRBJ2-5	TGTGCCAGCAGCTTGGAAGGAGGGGCAGAGACCCAGTACTTC	CASSLEGGAETQYF
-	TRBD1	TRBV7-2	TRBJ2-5	TGTGCCAGCAGCTTAGGACAGGGCCAAGAGACCCAGTACTTC	CASSLGQGQETQYF
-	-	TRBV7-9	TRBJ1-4	TGTGCCAGCAGCGAGTTAAGACGCTGGCGCGGAAAACTGTTTTTT	CASSELRRWRGKLFF
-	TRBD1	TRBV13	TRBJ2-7	TGTGCCAGCAGCTACGGAGGGACAGGGGCACACGAGCAGTACTTC	CASSYGGTGAHEQYF
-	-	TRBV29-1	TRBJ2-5	TGCAGCCTCGGACAGAGGACCCAAGAGACCCAGTACTTC	CSLGQRTQETQYF
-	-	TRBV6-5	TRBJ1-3	TGTGCCAGCAGTTTGGTTAGCTCTGGAAACACCATATATTTT	CASSLVSSGNTIYF
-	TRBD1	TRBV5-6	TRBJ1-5	TGTGCCAGCAGCAGGAGGGACAGGGAATTCCAGAATCAGCCCCAGCATTTT	CASSRRDREFQNQPQHF
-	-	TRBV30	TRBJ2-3	TGTGCCTGGAGTTCGGCAGATACGCAGTATTTT	CAWSSADTQYF
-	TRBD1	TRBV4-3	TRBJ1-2	TGCGCCAGCAGCCAGGCGACAGGGGACAACTATGGCTACACCTTC	CASSQATGDNYGYTF
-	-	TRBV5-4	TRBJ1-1	TGTGCCAGCAGCCCGGCCTTTGACAGGAACACTGAAGCTTTCTTT	CASSPAFDRNTEAFF
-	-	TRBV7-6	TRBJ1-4	TGTGCCAGCAGCTTATCCAGGGCTAATGAAAAACTGTTTTTT	CASSLSRANEKLFF
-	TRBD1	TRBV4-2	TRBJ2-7	TGTGCCAGCAGCCACCAAAGGACAGGGGTGGGCAACCACGAGCAGTACTTC	CASSHQRTGVGNHEQYF
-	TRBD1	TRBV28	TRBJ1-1	TGTGCCAGTACGACAGGGGGCGTGTCGAACACTGAAGCTTTCTTT	CASTTGGVSNTEAFF
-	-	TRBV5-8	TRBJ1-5	TGTGCCAGCAGGATACCCGCGGGACAGCCCCAGCATTTT	CASRIPAGQPQHF
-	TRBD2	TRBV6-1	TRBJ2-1	TGTGCCAGCAGTGAACAAATGGGGCGGGGGAGGTACAATGAGCAGTTCTTC	CASSEQMGRGRYNEQFF
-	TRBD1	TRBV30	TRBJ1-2	TGTGCCTGGAATAAGGGGGCGTCAGCCTATGGCTACACCTTC	CAWNKGASAYGYTF
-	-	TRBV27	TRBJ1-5	TGTGCCAGCAGTCCCTCCTATAGCAATCAGCCCCAGCATTTT	CASSPSYSNQPQHF
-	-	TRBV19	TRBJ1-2	TGTGCCAGTAGTAGGGGGCAGGGAGACTATAACTATGGCTACACCTTC	CASSRGQGDYNYGYTF
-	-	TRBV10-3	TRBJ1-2	TGTGCCATCAGTGGCACCTCGGGCCCGGGAGGCTACACCTTC	CAISGTSGPGGYTF
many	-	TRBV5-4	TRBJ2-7	TGTGCCAGCAGCTCCGAGGGTGGTAGCGTCTACGAGCAGTACTTC	CASSSEGGSVYEQYF
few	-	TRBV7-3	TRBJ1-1	TGTGCCAGCAGCTTAAGGCAGGCTACGAACACTGAAGCTTTCTTT	CASSLRQATNTEAFF
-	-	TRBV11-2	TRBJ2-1	TGTGCCAGCAGCTTAGATGGTGGGGCCGCCGCATACGATGAGCAGTTCTTC	CASSLDGGAAAYDEQFF
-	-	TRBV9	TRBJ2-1	TGTGCCAGCAGCCCGGGCTCCTACAATGAGCAGTTCTTC	CASSPGSYNEQFF
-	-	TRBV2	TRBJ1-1	TGTGCCAGCAGTGATCAGGGAAGAGGCACTGAAGCTTTCTTT	CASSDQGRGTEAFF
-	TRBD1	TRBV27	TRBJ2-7	TGTGCCAGCAGTTTATTTTCAGGGACAGGGCCCTACGAGCAGTACTTC	CASSLFSGTGPYEQYF
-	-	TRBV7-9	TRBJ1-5	TGTGCCAGCAGCTTAGATATCGGTTGGCCCCAGCATTTT	CASSLDIGWPQHF
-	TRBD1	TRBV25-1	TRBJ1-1	TGTGCCAGCAGTGAACGGGGACAGAGTTACACTGAAGCTTTCTTT	CASSERGQSYTEAFF